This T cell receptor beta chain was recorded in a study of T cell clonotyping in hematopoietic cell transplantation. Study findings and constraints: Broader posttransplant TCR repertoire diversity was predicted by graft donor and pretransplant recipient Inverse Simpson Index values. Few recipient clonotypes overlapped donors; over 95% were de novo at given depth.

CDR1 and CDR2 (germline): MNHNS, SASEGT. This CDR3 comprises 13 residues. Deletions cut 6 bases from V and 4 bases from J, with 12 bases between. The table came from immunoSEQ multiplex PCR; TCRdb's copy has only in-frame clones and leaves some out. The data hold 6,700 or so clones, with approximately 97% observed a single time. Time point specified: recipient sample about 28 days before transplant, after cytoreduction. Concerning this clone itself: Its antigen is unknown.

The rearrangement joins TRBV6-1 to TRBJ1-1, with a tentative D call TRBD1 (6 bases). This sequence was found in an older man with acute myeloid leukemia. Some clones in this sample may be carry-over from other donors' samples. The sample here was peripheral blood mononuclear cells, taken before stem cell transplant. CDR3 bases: TGTGCCAGCAGAACACAGGGTAGCACTGAAGCTTTCTTT. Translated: CASRTQGSTEAFF.